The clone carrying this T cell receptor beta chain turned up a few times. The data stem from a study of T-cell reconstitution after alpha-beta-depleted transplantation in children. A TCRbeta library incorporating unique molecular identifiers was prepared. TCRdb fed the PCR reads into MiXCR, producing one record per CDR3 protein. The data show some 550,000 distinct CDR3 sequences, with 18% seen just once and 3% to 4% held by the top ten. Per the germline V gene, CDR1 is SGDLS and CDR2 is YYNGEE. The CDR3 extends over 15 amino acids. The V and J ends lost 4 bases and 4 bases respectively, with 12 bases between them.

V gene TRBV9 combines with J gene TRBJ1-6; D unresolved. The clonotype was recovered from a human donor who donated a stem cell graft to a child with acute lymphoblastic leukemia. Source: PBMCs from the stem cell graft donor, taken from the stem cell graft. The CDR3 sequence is CASSLEAWYNSPLHF. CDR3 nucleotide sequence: TGTGCCAGCAGCCTAGAGGCCTGGTATAATTCACCCCTCCACTTT.